These T cell receptor beta chains were read from a single sample in a study of T cells in Graves' hyperthyroidism and ophthalmopathy. Each CDR3 protein gets one entry after TCRdb re-called the multiplex PCR reads with MiXCR. The sample records 220,000 or so distinct CDR3 sequences, about a sixth being singletons. The specimen was blood. The receptors derive from a woman younger than 35 with Graves' ophthalmopathy. Each CDR3 is given with its conserved first and last residue. Fields, in order: V gene, J gene, clone size, D gene, CDR3 DNA, CDR3 protein. The D gene is left open where the match is weak. Not every row has a clone size; where given, it reads once, few, many or a size class.

V: TRBV4-3
J: TRBJ2-7
size: few
D: .
DNA: TGCGCCAGCAGCCAGATCGCAATTATGGGCCAGGGTACTTACGAGCAGTACTTC
CDR3: CASSQIAIMGQGTYEQYF

V: TRBV5-1
J: TRBJ1-2
size: many
D: .
DNA: TGCGCCAGCAGCTTGGGCCTGGTTCTGGGCTATGGCTACACCTTC
CDR3: CASSLGLVLGYGYTF

V: TRBV6-1
J: TRBJ2-7
size: .
D: TRBD2
DNA: TGTGCCAGCAGGACATCTAGCGGGGGGGACGAGCAGTACTTC
CDR3: CASRTSSGGDEQYF

V: TRBV6-1
J: TRBJ2-1
size: few
D: .
DNA: TGTGCCAGCAGAGACGCCGGGGCCCCAACCGGCCGGTTCTTC
CDR3: CASRDAGAPTGRFF

V: TRBV28
J: TRBJ1-5
size: many
D: TRBD1
DNA: TGTGCCAGCAGTTGGACAGGGGGAAGTCGGCAGCCCCAGCATTTT
CDR3: CASSWTGGSRQPQHF

V: TRBV5-1
J: TRBJ2-1
size: many
D: TRBD2
DNA: TGCGCCAGCAGCTTGGCTAGCGGGAGACCCTACAATGAGCAGTTCTTC
CDR3: CASSLASGRPYNEQFF

V: TRBV28
J: TRBJ1-5
size: few
D: .
DNA: TGTGCCAGCAGTAGCCTTGATTATAGCAATCAGCCCCAGCATTTT
CDR3: CASSSLDYSNQPQHF

V: TRBV5-4
J: TRBJ2-2
size: few
D: TRBD2
DNA: TGTGCCAGCAGTCTGGGGCTAGCGGGGGGGCACACCGGGGAGCTGTTTTTT
CDR3: CASSLGLAGGHTGELFF

V: TRBV19
J: TRBJ1-1
size: many
D: .
DNA: TGTGCCAGTAGTATACACCACCCGATCGGGAACACTGAAGCTTTCTTT
CDR3: CASSIHHPIGNTEAFF

V: TRBV25-1
J: TRBJ1-1
size: .
D: .
DNA: TGTGCCACCCAAGGGCCTGGAAATACTGAAGCTTTCTTT
CDR3: CATQGPGNTEAFF

V: TRBV20-1
J: TRBJ2-2
size: .
D: .
DNA: TGCAGTGCTCATACCTTAATAGGGGCTTCAAACGAGTTGGGTACCGGGGAGCTGTTTTTT
CDR3: CSAHTLIGASNELGTGELFF

V: TRBV28
J: TRBJ2-7
size: many
D: TRBD1
DNA: TGTGCCAGCAGTTTAGGGGGACAGGGGGCATTCGAGCAGTACTTC
CDR3: CASSLGGQGAFEQYF

V: TRBV3-1
J: TRBJ2-7
size: many
D: .
DNA: TGTGCCAGCAGCCAAGATACAGGGGACTACTCCTACGAGCAGTACTTC
CDR3: CASSQDTGDYSYEQYF

V: TRBV6-6
J: TRBJ2-1
size: .
D: .
DNA: TGTGCCAGCAGTTACTCGGTGGGACCCAGCAATGAGCAGTTCTTC
CDR3: CASSYSVGPSNEQFF

V: TRBV10-3
J: TRBJ2-1
size: many
D: .
DNA: TGTGCCATCAGCCCGCCGACTGGGAAGGATAATGAGCAGTTCTTC
CDR3: CAISPPTGKDNEQFF

V: TRBV19
J: TRBJ1-2
size: many
D: .
DNA: TGTGCCAGTAGTAAGACAGCTAACTATGGCTACACCTTC
CDR3: CASSKTANYGYTF

V: TRBV11-2
J: TRBJ1-2
size: few
D: .
DNA: .
CDR3: CANRQGVSHPLNYGCTF

V: TRBV20-1
J: TRBJ2-5
size: many
D: .
DNA: TGCAGTGCTTGGACCCGTGAGACCCAGTACTTC
CDR3: CSAWTRETQYF

V: TRBV20-1
J: TRBJ2-7
size: many
D: .
DNA: TGCAGTGCTCCTCCCTTTGGTAGAACCTACGAGCAGTACTTC
CDR3: CSAPPFGRTYEQYF

V: TRBV7-9
J: TRBJ1-2
size: .
D: .
DNA: TGTGCCAGCACCCCCCCGGGACGCGGCAACTATGGCTACACCTTC
CDR3: CASTPPGRGNYGYTF

V: TRBV5-1
J: TRBJ1-6
size: many
D: .
DNA: TGCGCCAGCAGCTTGGGCTCGGGGAATTCACCCCTCCACTTT
CDR3: CASSLGSGNSPLHF

V: TRBV7-8
J: TRBJ2-2
size: .
D: .
DNA: TGTGCCAGCAGCAGAACAGGGAGCACCGGGGAGCTGTTTTTT
CDR3: CASSRTGSTGELFF

V: TRBV19
J: TRBJ2-1
size: many
D: .
DNA: TGTGCCAGTAGTATAGGCAGGGTCCCCGACAATGAGCAGTTCTTC
CDR3: CASSIGRVPDNEQFF

V: TRBV7-7
J: TRBJ2-3
size: many
D: .
DNA: TGTGCTAGCAGCAGATCCCCGGCCGATACGCAGTATTTT
CDR3: CASSRSPADTQYF

V: TRBV28
J: TRBJ2-1
size: many
D: TRBD2
DNA: TGTGCCAGCAGTTTGAATCCTAGCGGGGATGAGCAGTTCTTC
CDR3: CASSLNPSGDEQFF

V: TRBV29-1
J: TRBJ2-5
size: .
D: .
DNA: TGCAGCGGCCTACTAAGGGGGCAAGAGACCCAGTACTTC
CDR3: CSGLLRGQETQYF

V: TRBV7-9
J: TRBJ1-4
size: .
D: TRBD1
DNA: TGTGCCAGCAGCGACCGGGACAGGTCAACTAATGAAAAACTGTTTTTT
CDR3: CASSDRDRSTNEKLFF

V: TRBV12-3/TRBV12-4
J: TRBJ2-7
size: many
D: TRBD1
DNA: TGTGCCAGCAGCCCACACAGGGGAGAGCAGTACTTC
CDR3: CASSPHRGEQYF

V: TRBV28
J: TRBJ1-5
size: many
D: .
DNA: TGTGCCAGCAGTCCGGCAGAGAATCAGCCCCAGCATTTT
CDR3: CASSPAENQPQHF

V: TRBV11-2
J: TRBJ2-3
size: many
D: .
DNA: TGTGCCAGCATCGACAAGCCGACCGACACAGATACGCAGTATTTT
CDR3: CASIDKPTDTDTQYF

V: TRBV3-1
J: TRBJ2-5
size: .
D: TRBD2
DNA: TGTGCCAGCAGCCAGGGACTAGCGGGGCAAGAGACCCAGTACTTC
CDR3: CASSQGLAGQETQYF

V: TRBV28
J: TRBJ2-7
size: .
D: TRBD1
DNA: TGTGCCAGCAGTTTTGGTCAGGGGGACGAGCAGTACTTC
CDR3: CASSFGQGDEQYF